The 32 T cell receptor beta chains reported below all come from one sample, sequenced in a study of T cell responses to AZD1222 COVID-19 vaccine. Libraries were prepared by immunoSEQ multiplex PCR; TCRdb keeps only in-frame clonotypes and omits some of them. This table holds about 270,000 clones, almost 95% found once. The sample was peripheral blood, taken 28 days after the second AZD1222 dose. The receptor set was obtained from an adult who received the AZD1222 COVID-19 vaccine.

The rearrangement uses TRBV5-1 and TRBJ2-5, with 11 nucleotides matching TRBD1. This CDR3 is built from 14 residues. CDR1 is SGHRS and CDR2 is YFSETQ in the germline V gene. Trimming took 4 bases from V and 5 from J; bases not matched to a gene: 4. CDR3 region: CASSPGQGGETQYF. CDR3 coding DNA: TGCGCCAGCAGCCCGGGACAGGGGGGTGAGACCCAGTACTTC.

The V call is TRBV15, the J call TRBJ1-2; no reliable D call. This CDR3 contains 15 residues. Looked up from germline, CDR1 is LNHNV and CDR2 is YYDKDF (reference sequence). The V end was cut by 0 bases, the J end by 4 bases, with 12 bases between. The CDR3 protein is CATSRDGSLVYGYTF. The CDR3 DNA is TGTGCCACCAGCAGAGATGGGTCACTAGTCTATGGCTACACCTTC. Full variable domain (outside the CDR3, taken from reference TRBV15 and TRBJ1-2): DAMVIQNPRYQVTQFGKPVTLSCSQTLNHNVMYWYQQKSSQAPKLLFHYYDKDFNNEADTPDNFQSRRPNTSFCFLDIRSPGLGDTAMYLCATSRDGSLVYGYTFGSGTRLTVV.

This clone has a handful of counts. The CDR3 DNA follows: TGTGCCAGCAGCTTAGAGGTCGCGGGGGGGTTGGATGAGCAGTTCTTC. Amino acid sequence: CASSLEVAGGLDEQFF. The rearrangement uses TRBV7-2 and TRBJ2-1; 9 bases map to TRBD2. The CDR3 covers 16 residues. The J segment lost 8 bases and the V segment lost 1 base, leaving 9 bases of the junction unmatched. Germline CDR1 is SGHTA and CDR2 is FQGNSA.

This chain joins TRBV7-8 and TRBJ2-4; a possible D gene is TRBD1 (5 bases). The CDR3 runs to 16 residues. CDR1 SGHVS and CDR2 FQNEAQ come from the germline V gene. V was cut by 1 base and J by 0 bases, with 10 bases left in between. The CDR3 DNA reads as TGTGCCAGCAGCTTAGAGGGGCCCCTAGCCAAAAACATTCAGTACTTC. It is translated as CASSLEGPLAKNIQYF.

This clone appeared a single time. The V gene is TRBV10-3, the J gene TRBJ1-4; D call uncertain. The CDR3 loop spans 12 amino acids. The germline gives CDR1 ENHRY, CDR2 SYGVKD. The V and J ends lost 0 bases and 11 bases respectively, with 7 bases between them. This CDR3 reads CAISESARKLFF. The CDR3, as DNA: TGTGCCATCAGTGAGTCGGCGAGGAAACTGTTTTTT.

V and J are TRBV4-1 and TRBJ1-5; 7 bases line up with TRBD1. Germline-derived CDR1 and CDR2 are MGHRA and YSYEKL. With V trimmed by 3 bases and J by 3 bases, 5 bases remained unmatched. This CDR3 contains 15 residues. The CDR3 bases are TGCGCCAGCAGCCAGCCGGGACAGATCAATCAGCCCCAGCATTTT. Translated, it gives CASSQPGQINQPQHF.

The chain carries TRBV6-5 and TRBJ2-3; 7 nucleotides align to TRBD2. V lost 4 bases, J lost 0 bases, and 7 bases stayed unmatched. This CDR3 comprises 16 residues. Germline values: CDR1 MNHEY, CDR2 SVGAGI. The CDR3 here is CASSSAGAPSTDTQYF. DNA for the CDR3: TGTGCCAGCAGTTCCGCGGGAGCTCCGAGCACAGATACGCAGTATTTT.

This rearrangement joins TRBV4-1 to TRBJ1-2; TRBD1 matches 9 bases. With 7 bases clipped from V and 6 bases from J, the junction kept 9 bases outside the gene matches. CDR1 is MGHRA and CDR2 is YSYEKL in the germline V gene. This CDR3 has 14 amino acids. The CDR3 DNA follows: TGCGCCAGCACTAGAGACAGGGGGACCGATGGCTACACCTTC. It codes for CASTRDRGTDGYTF.

This chain connects TRBV16 to TRBJ2-2; 10 nucleotides match TRBD1. The V segment lost 3 bases and the J segment 5 bases; nucleotides outside the gene matches: 6. The CDR3 is 16 residues long. Looked up from germline, CDR1 is KGHSY and CDR2 is FQNENV. The CDR3 reads CASSQWTGGATGELFF. The CDR3 DNA sequence: TGTGCCAGCAGCCAGTGGACAGGGGGAGCGACCGGGGAGCTGTTTTTT.

The CDR3 DNA follows: TGCAGCGTTTCGGAAGCGATTAAGTACGAGCAGTACTTC. As protein: CSVSEAIKYEQYF. This rearrangement joins TRBV29-1 to TRBJ2-7; D ambiguous. The CDR3 spans 13 residues. The V gene's germline CDR1 is SQVTM and CDR2 ANQGSEA. Trimming took 5 bases from V and 4 from J, leaving 15 bases between them.

The gene calls are TRBV28 and TRBJ1-3; the match to TRBD1 covers 9 bases. The CDR3 extends over 13 amino acids. V lost 9 bases, J lost 2 bases, and 2 bases stayed unmatched. Germline CDR1 MDHEN, CDR2 SYDVKM. Written as DNA, the CDR3 is TGTGCCAGTCGACAGGGGGCTGGAAACACCATATATTTT. Its translation is CASRQGAGNTIYF.

V gene TRBV4-3 combines with J gene TRBJ2-7; 10 positions agree with TRBD2. This CDR3 has 15 residues. The ends lost 0 bases at V and 3 bases at J; junction bases unmatched: 2. Germline assignment: CDR1 LGHNA and CDR2 YSLEER. The CDR3 coding sequence is TGCGCCAGCAGCCAAGAACTAGCGGGATTCTACGAGCAGTACTTC. It encodes CASSQELAGFYEQYF.

The J gene is TRBJ1-1, the V gene TRBV15, with D perhaps TRBD1 (6 bases). V lost 5 bases, J lost 2 bases, and 21 bases lay in between. The CDR3 runs 17 residues. Germline V gene lookup returns CDR1 LNHNV and CDR2 YYDKDF (reference sequence). The CDR3 is CATSPVGFGGLNTEAFF. CDR3 DNA: TGTGCCACCAGCCCCGTGGGTTTCGGGGGGCTAAACACTGAAGCTTTCTTT.

This chain joins TRBV4-1 and TRBJ1-5; maybe TRBD1 (6 bases). In germline, CDR1 is MGHRA, CDR2 YSYEKL. CDR3 length: 15 residues. V was shortened by 0 bases and J by 9 bases, with 15 bases between the two germline ends. In DNA form, the CDR3 reads TGCGCCAGCAGCCAAGATCTACAGGGTCCAGGGCCCCAGCATTTT. It codes for CASSQDLQGPGPQHF.

The chain couples TRBV7-3 to TRBJ2-2, with D unclear. Germline values: CDR1 SGHTA, CDR2 FQGTGA. V was shortened by 1 base and J by 4 bases, with 7 bases between the two germline ends. CDR3 length equals 14 residues. CDR3 in amino acids: CASSLKGTTGELFF. The CDR3 DNA reads as TGTGCCAGCAGCTTAAAGGGTACCACCGGGGAGCTGTTTTTT.

The chain carries TRBV11-2 and TRBJ1-1; 7 nucleotides agree with TRBD1. Germline assignment: CDR1 SGHAT and CDR2 FQNNGV. The length of the CDR3 is 15 residues. The J segment lost 0 bases and the V segment lost 3 bases, leaving 4 bases of the junction unmatched. The CDR3 sequence is CASSFWTGMNTEAFF. CDR3 coding DNA: TGTGCCAGCAGCTTTTGGACAGGAATGAACACTGAAGCTTTCTTT.

The chain combines TRBV21-1 with TRBJ2-5. TRBV21-1 is reported as a pseudogene. The CDR3 sequence is 16 residues long. CDR3 loop: CASSKAIPDREETQYF. CDR3 bases: TGTGCCAGCAGCAAAGCGATCCCGGACCGTGAAGAGACCCAGTACTTC.

CDR3 residues: CASSLGLAGASNEQFF. The DNA of the CDR3 is TGTGCCAGCAGCCTCGGACTAGCGGGAGCCTCAAATGAGCAGTTCTTC. The V and J genes are TRBV7-7 and TRBJ2-1; 13 positions agree with TRBD2. CDR3 length: 16 amino acids. Germline CDR1 and CDR2: SSHAT and FNYEAQ (reference sequence). Losses at the gene ends were 5 bases for V and 7 bases for J; bases not matched to a gene: 8.

The chain joins TRBV19 to TRBJ2-7, with 7 positions matching TRBD2. This CDR3 has 11 amino acids. Germline-derived CDR1 and CDR2 are LNHDA and SQIVND (reference sequence). V was pared by 8 bases and J by 5 bases, with 3 bases of the junction left unmatched. CDR3 loop: CASALADEQYF. The CDR3 DNA reads as TGTGCCAGTGCCCTAGCGGACGAGCAGTACTTC.

V and J are TRBV4-3 and TRBJ2-7; the D is unclear. Germline CDR1 LGHNA, CDR2 YSLEER. V was pared by 0 bases and J by 9 bases, with 15 bases between. There are 14 residues in the CDR3. For the CDR3, the DNA is TGCGCCAGCAGCCAAGAGGTACTCCCCAGCCGGCAGTACTTC. Its protein product is CASSQEVLPSRQYF.

This sequence joins TRBV23-1 and TRBJ2-3, with 7 nucleotides matching TRBD2. TRBV23-1 falls under the ORF class, with uncertain function. The CDR3 sequence is 15 residues long. The ends lost 8 bases at V and 4 bases at J; junction bases unmatched: 12. The CDR3, as DNA: TGCGCCAGCGGGAGGGCCTCCCCCTGGGCAGATACGCAGTATTTT. Its translation: CASGRASPWADTQYF.

The chain recombines TRBV6-6 with TRBJ1-3; 9 bases line up with TRBD1. V lost 5 bases and J lost 3; bases outside the gene matches: 5. This CDR3 has 15 residues. Germline CDR1 MNHNY, CDR2 SVGAGI (reference sequence). The CDR3 reads CASSPLGQGGNTIYF. For the CDR3, the DNA is TGTGCCAGCAGTCCATTGGGACAGGGTGGAAACACCATATATTTT.

The V and J genes are TRBV3-1 (or the pseudogene TRBV3-2) and TRBJ1-1; D is uncertain. The CDR3 has 14 amino acids. Germline V lookup: CDR1 LGHDT, CDR2 YNNKEL (reference sequence). Trimming stripped 4 bases from V and 1 base from J, with 10 bases between. In nucleotides, the CDR3 is TGTGCCAGCAGCCTGAAAGGAGGGAACACTGAAGCTTTCTTT. Its translation is CASSLKGGNTEAFF.

V usage is TRBV3-1 (or the pseudogene TRBV3-2) and J usage is TRBJ1-2, with 8 bases fitting TRBD1. V shed 4 bases, J shed 7 bases, and the junction held 11 bases outside the gene matches. The CDR3 runs to 15 residues. Germline V gene sequence: CDR1 LGHDT, CDR2 YNNKEL (reference sequence). The CDR3 loop reads CASSPSGRGLGGYTF. The DNA for the CDR3 is TGTGCCAGCAGCCCCTCAGGCAGGGGGCTTGGTGGCTACACCTTC.

CDR3 nucleotides: TGTGCCAGCAGCGGGGACGGGCACACTGAAGCTTTCTTT. Its translation is CASSGDGHTEAFF. The rearrangement links TRBV9 to TRBJ1-1, with a possible D match to TRBD1 (5 bases). Trimming cost V 3 bases and J 3 bases, with 9 bases left between them. Germline CDR1 is SGDLS and CDR2 is YYNGEE. CDR3 length: 13 amino acids.

The J gene is TRBJ2-7, the V gene TRBV28; 11 nucleotides agree with TRBD2. The V segment lost 3 bases and the J segment 2 bases; nucleotides outside the gene matches: 3. Per germline, CDR1 MDHEN and CDR2 SYDVKM. This CDR3 region has 15 residues. Here the CDR3 DNA reads TGTGCCAGCAGTTTCGGGACTAGCGGAACCTACGAGCAGTACTTC. It is translated as CASSFGTSGTYEQYF. Variable domain in full (rest from reference TRBV28 and TRBJ2-7): DVKVTQSSRYLVKRTGEKVFLECVQDMDHENMFWYRQDPGLGLRLIYFSYDVKMKEKGDIPEGYSVSREKKERFSLILESASTNQTSMYLCASSFGTSGTYEQYFGPGTRLTVT.

The V call is TRBV7-7, the J call TRBJ2-5; TRBD2 agrees at 7 bases. In germline, CDR1 is SSHAT, CDR2 FNYEAQ (reference sequence). CDR3 length equals 14 residues. The junction had 3 bases not matched to a gene; V was cut back by 0 bases and J by 5 bases. In DNA form, the CDR3 reads TGTGCCAGCAGCTTAGCGGGAGGGGTCGAGACCCAGTACTTC. It yields the protein CASSLAGGVETQYF.

The chain carries TRBV7-2 and TRBJ1-4; 7 bases are shared with TRBD1. The CDR3 has 16 residues. Trimming cost V 5 bases and J 3 bases; bases outside gene matches: 9. The V gene's germline CDR1 is SGHTA and CDR2 FQGNSA. CDR3 DNA: TGTGCCAGCAGCGCACAGGGGCCTATGGCTAATGAAAAACTGTTTTTT. It yields the protein CASSAQGPMANEKLFF.

J is TRBJ1-2 and V is TRBV6-2 or TRBV6-3; D unresolved. The CDR3 is 13 residues long. With 4 bases removed from V and 5 bases from J, the gap between germline ends came to 11 bases. CDR1 is MNHEY, CDR2 SVGEGT, per germline. This CDR3 is CASSLMTGYGYTF. Here the CDR3 DNA reads TGTGCCAGCAGTTTGATGACCGGGTATGGCTACACCTTC.

This chain uses TRBV6-2 or TRBV6-3 with TRBJ2-7; D is undetermined. The V gene lost 7 bases and the J gene lost 3 bases, with 16 bases spanning the gap. There are 14 residues in the CDR3. CDR1 and CDR2 (germline): MNHEY, SVGEGT. The CDR3 region is CASTPTPTGYEQYF. The DNA for the CDR3 is TGTGCCAGCACCCCGACCCCGACGGGCTACGAGCAGTACTTC.

The rearrangement links TRBV28 to TRBJ2-7, with a tentative D call TRBD1 (8 bases). V was shortened by 1 base and J by 2 bases, with 12 bases between the two germline ends. The germline V gene encodes CDR1 MDHEN and CDR2 SYDVKM. This CDR3 spans 15 amino acids. In nucleotides, the CDR3 is TGTGCCAGCAGTTTATTACAGGGGGGGGCCTACGAGCAGTACTTC. This sequence encodes CASSLLQGGAYEQYF.

The rearrangement joins TRBV27 to TRBJ2-5, with 9 bases lining up with TRBD2. Losses at the gene ends were 5 bases for V and 7 bases for J; bases not matched to a gene: 11. Germline V gene lookup returns CDR1 MNHEY and CDR2 SMNVEV (reference sequence). The CDR3 extends over 15 amino acids. This chain's CDR3 is CASSPQLAGSGTQYF. In DNA form, the CDR3 reads TGTGCCAGCAGTCCTCAGCTAGCGGGGTCGGGGACCCAGTACTTC.